The source of this T cell receptor beta chain is a study of siplizumab effects on memory and regulatory T cells. Findings and limits, study-wide: In siplizumab cultures, the suppressive function of proliferating Tregs remained unconfirmed. The study found naive T cells seemingly more diverse than memory cells and seemingly major alloresponse contributors. Mean Treg-derived proportions of mappable alloreactive CD4+ clones were just under 70% for siplizumab and about 28% for controls.

This CDR3 is 15 amino acids long. This clone was seen a single time. Its specificity is not known. Assay: immunoSEQ multiplex PCR; the TCRdb copy retains only in-frame clones and omits some. The sample records 100,000 or so clones, around 90% being singletons. The sample consisted of non-Treg CD4+ T cells sorted from blood. The chain is built from TRBV21-1 and TRBJ2-1; TRBD1 was called by the table and not checked on the DNA. TRBV21-1 is assigned pseudogene status. This clonotype originated in a human donor in good health. DNA of the CDR3: TGTGCCAGCAGCAAAGAGGTATGGGGGCACAATGAGCAGTTCTTC. The encoded protein is CASSKEVWGHNEQFF.